Sequencing of this TCR beta chain was carried out in a study of neurological immune-mediated disorders. TCRdb called the 5' RACE reads again in MiXCR, with one record for every CDR3 protein. In the table there are around 79,000 distinct CDR3 sequences, over 12% of which are singletons. This clonotype was detected many times. CDR1 and CDR2 (germline): KGHDR, SFDVKD. This CDR3 has 15 residues. V lost 6 bases and J lost 2, with 15 bases in between. This sequence originates from a woman in her 50s in good health. Sequenced: PBMCs. The V gene is TRBV24-1, the J gene TRBJ1-1; TRBD1 might be the D (6 bases). The CDR3 sequence: CATSNGAGANTEAFF. The CDR3 DNA is TGTGCCACCAGTAATGGGGCAGGGGCCAACACTGAAGCTTTCTTT.